Following are 4 T cell receptor beta chains from one sample sequenced in a study of shared clonotypes between healthy human individuals. Only in-frame clones appear in the TCRdb table, and some are missing; sequencing was by immunoSEQ multiplex PCR. The sample includes about 380,000 clones, 96% seen only once; the top ten take more than 0.3%. Sequencing input: memory CD8+ T cells sorted from blood. Subset of the sample: CD45RO+ cells pooled with CCR7-negative TemRA cells. These receptors came from a man aged 30 to 45 in good health.

The V call is TRBV28, the J call TRBJ1-2; D is unresolved. Per germline, CDR1 MDHEN and CDR2 SYDVKM. There are 16 residues in the CDR3. With 3 bases removed from V and 0 bases from J, the gap between germline ends came to 14 bases. The CDR3 DNA sequence: TGTGCCAGCAGTTTCGTGGACCAAGGCCCTAACTATGGCTACACCTTC. The encoded protein is CASSFVDQGPNYGYTF.

The rearrangement joins TRBV19 to TRBJ2-1, with TRBD2 matching over 12 bases. Looked up from germline, CDR1 is LNHDA and CDR2 is SQIVND (reference sequence). This CDR3 contains 15 residues. V trimming: 7 bases; J trimming: 7 bases; junction bases outside the gene matches: 8. The CDR3 DNA reads as TGTGCCAGTAAGATCCTAGCGGGAGGGGGTAATGAGCAGTTCTTC. Translated: CASKILAGGGNEQFF.

V usage is TRBV4-2 and J usage is TRBJ2-7; 9 nucleotides line up with TRBD1. V was clipped by 7 bases and J by 2 bases; unmatched bases: 6. This CDR3 has 14 amino acids. Germline assignment: CDR1 LGHNA and CDR2 YNFKEQ. The CDR3 DNA sequence: TGTGCCAGCAACTTGGGACAGGGCGCCTACGAGCAGTACTTC. Translated: CASNLGQGAYEQYF.

The V call is TRBV19, the J call TRBJ2-5; maybe TRBD1 (5 bases). Looked up from germline, CDR1 is LNHDA and CDR2 is SQIVND (reference sequence). Trimming removed 10 bases at V and 3 bases at J, with 9 bases between. The CDR3 runs to 11 residues. The CDR3 region is CATGIEETQYF. CDR3 in DNA: TGTGCCACAGGGATAGAAGAGACCCAGTACTTC.